This T cell receptor (beta chain) stems from a study of early T cells in non-severe SARS-CoV-2 infection. At the level of the study: Chains were unpaired, as sequencing was done on bulk RNA from unsorted whole blood. Regarding the study as a whole: The matching step, a VDJdb search, favored anti-spike CD8 responses and missed private and CD4 specificities.

Turning to this clonotype: Its antigen is unknown.

The CDR3 runs 13 residues. The V and J ends lost 6 bases and 6 bases, in that order; junction bases with no gene match: 7. Germline V gene sequence: CDR1 SGHTA, CDR2 FQGTGA. Unique molecular identifiers were added to individual cDNA molecules. A single record per CDR3 protein comes from TCRdb applying MiXCR to the 5' RACE reads. The table includes approximately 70,000 distinct CDR3 sequences, roughly 10% detected once. The origin of this receptor is an adult who was a healthcare worker with PCR-confirmed SARS-CoV-2 infection or an uninfected control (not recorded which). The V gene is TRBV7-3, the J gene TRBJ1-2; TRBD1 aligns across 7 bases. The starting material was whole blood, obtained at baseline. Here the CDR3 reads CASSLDREDGYTF. CDR3 DNA sequence: TGTGCCAGCAGTCTCGACAGGGAGGATGGCTACACCTTC.